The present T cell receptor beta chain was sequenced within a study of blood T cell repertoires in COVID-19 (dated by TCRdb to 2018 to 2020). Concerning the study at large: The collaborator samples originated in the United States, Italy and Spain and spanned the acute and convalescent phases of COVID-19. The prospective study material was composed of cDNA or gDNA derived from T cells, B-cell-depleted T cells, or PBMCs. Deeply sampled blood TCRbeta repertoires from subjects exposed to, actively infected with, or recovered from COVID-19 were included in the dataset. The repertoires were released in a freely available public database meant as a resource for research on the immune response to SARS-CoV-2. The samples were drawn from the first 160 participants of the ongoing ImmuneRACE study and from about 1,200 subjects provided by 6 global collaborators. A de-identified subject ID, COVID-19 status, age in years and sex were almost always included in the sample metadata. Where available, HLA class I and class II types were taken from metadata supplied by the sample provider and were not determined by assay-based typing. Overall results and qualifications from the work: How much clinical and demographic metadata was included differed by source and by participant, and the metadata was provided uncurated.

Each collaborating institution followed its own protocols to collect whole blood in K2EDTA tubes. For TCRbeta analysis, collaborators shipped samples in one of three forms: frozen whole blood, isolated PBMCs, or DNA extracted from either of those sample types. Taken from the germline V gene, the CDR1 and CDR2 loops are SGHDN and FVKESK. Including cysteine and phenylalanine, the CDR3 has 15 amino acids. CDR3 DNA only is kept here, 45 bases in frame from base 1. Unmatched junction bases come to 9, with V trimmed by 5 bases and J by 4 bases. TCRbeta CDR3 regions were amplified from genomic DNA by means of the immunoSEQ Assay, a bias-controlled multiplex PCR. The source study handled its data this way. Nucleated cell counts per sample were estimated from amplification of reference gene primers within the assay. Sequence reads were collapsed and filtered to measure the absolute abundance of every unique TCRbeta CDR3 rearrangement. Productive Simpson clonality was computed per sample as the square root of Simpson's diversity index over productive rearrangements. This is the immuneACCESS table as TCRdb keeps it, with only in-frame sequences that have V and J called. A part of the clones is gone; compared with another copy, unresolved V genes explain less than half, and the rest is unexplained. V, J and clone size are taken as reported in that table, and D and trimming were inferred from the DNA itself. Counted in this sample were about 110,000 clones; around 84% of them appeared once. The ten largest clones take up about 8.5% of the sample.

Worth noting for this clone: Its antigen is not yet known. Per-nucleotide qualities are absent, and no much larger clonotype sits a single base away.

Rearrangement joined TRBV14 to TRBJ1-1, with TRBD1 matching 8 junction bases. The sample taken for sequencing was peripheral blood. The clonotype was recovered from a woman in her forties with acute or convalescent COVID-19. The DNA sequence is TGTGCCAGCAGCAGCCAGGGGGCGCTGGGCACTGAAGCTTTCTTT. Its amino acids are CASSSQGALGTEAFF.